This T cell receptor beta chain stems from a study of cytomegalovirus exposure and HLA in healthy donors. CDR1 and CDR2 (germline): LGHNA, YNFKEQ. V lost 2 bases to trimming and J lost 4 bases; unmatched junction nucleotides: 11. The length of the CDR3 is 16 residues. The PCR was carried out with 60 Vbeta primers and 13 Jbeta primers. The assay was immunoSEQ multiplex PCR, and TCRdb's table has in-frame clones only and misses some. The table includes about 76,000 clones, more than 65% detected once. The rearrangement links TRBV4-2 to TRBJ2-7, with 7 bases identical to TRBD2. The sequenced sample was PBMCs. This receptor was taken from a male donor in good health and CMV-seropositive. CDR3 sequence (DNA): TGTGCCAGCAGCCAATTTTCGGCGGGGGACCCATACGAGCAGTACTTC. The encoded protein is CASSQFSAGDPYEQYF.